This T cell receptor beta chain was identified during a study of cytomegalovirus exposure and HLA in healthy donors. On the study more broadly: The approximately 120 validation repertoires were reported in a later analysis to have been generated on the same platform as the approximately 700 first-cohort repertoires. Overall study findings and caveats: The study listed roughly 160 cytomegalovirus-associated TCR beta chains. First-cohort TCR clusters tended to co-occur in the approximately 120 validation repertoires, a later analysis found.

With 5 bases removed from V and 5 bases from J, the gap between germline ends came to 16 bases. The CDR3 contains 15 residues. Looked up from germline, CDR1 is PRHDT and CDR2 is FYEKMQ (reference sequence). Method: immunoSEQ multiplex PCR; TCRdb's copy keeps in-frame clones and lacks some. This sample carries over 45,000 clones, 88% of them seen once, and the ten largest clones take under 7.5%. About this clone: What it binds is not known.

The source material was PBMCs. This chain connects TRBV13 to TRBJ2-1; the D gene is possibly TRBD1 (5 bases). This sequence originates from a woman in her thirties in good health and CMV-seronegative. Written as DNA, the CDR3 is TGTGCCAGCAGCCACTATCGACAGAAGAACAATGAGCAGTTCTTC. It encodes CASSHYRQKNNEQFF.